These 24 T cell receptor beta chains originate from one sample sequenced in a study of T cell responses to AZD1222 COVID-19 vaccine. Assay used: immunoSEQ multiplex PCR; TCRdb lists only in-frame clones, some missing. Of 150,000 to 200,000 clones in the sample, around 92% were seen once. The specimen comprised peripheral blood, sampled on day 0 of AZD1222 vaccination. Receptors originate from an adult in good health.

DNA for the CDR3: TGCGCCAGCAGCTTGGGATCGGTGACTAATGAAAAACTGTTTTTT. Residues: CASSLGSVTNEKLFF. V is TRBV5-1 and J is TRBJ1-4; the D is unclear. CDR3 length equals 15 residues. V was clipped by 0 bases and J by 2 bases, with 8 bases between them. Germline CDR1 is SGHRS and CDR2 is YFSETQ.

The V and J genes are TRBV7-9 and TRBJ2-1, with D tentatively TRBD2 (5 bases). This CDR3 has 14 amino acids. In germline, CDR1 is SEHNR, CDR2 FQNEAQ (reference sequence). Trimming stripped 1 base from V and 15 bases from J, with 19 bases between. DNA of the CDR3: TGTGCCAGCAGCTTAGATCCCTTCCTTACTAGGACGTTCTTC. This sequence encodes CASSLDPFLTRTFF. The whole variable domain, filled in from reference TRBV7-9 and TRBJ2-1, reads DTGVSQNPRHKITKRGQNVTFRCDPISEHNRLYWYRQTLGQGPEFLTYFQNEAQLEKSRLLSDRFSAERPKGSFSTLEIQRTEQGDSAMYLCASSLDPFLTRTFFGPGTRLTVL.

The chain uses TRBV6-5 and TRBJ1-5; D is unresolved. The V gene lost 2 bases and the J gene lost 2 bases, with 7 bases spanning the gap. This CDR3 is built from 14 residues. Looked up from germline, CDR1 is MNHEY and CDR2 is SVGAGI. The CDR3 DNA sequence: TGTGCCAGCAGTTACGGGTTCGGCAATCAGCCCCAGCATTTT. It specifies CASSYGFGNQPQHF.

This clone has a single count. The chain has TRBV4-3 and TRBJ2-1; tentatively, D is TRBD2 (7 bases). V was pared by 4 bases and J by 8 bases, with 9 bases between. CDR1 is LGHNA and CDR2 is YSLEER in the germline V gene. The CDR3 is made up of 12 amino acids. CDR3 sequence reads: CASSRGGHEQFF. The CDR3 nucleotides are TGCGCCAGCAGCCGGGGGGGCCATGAGCAGTTCTTC.

Written as DNA, the CDR3 is TGTGCCAGCAGCGGGGGGGGCGGCTACAATGAGCAGTTCTTC. Amino acid sequence: CASSGGGGYNEQFF. V usage is TRBV5-4 and J usage is TRBJ2-1, with D perhaps matching TRBD2 (7 bases). The CDR3 contains 14 residues. V was shortened by 4 bases and J by 3 bases, with 11 bases between the two germline ends. Germline assignment: CDR1 SGHNT and CDR2 YYREEE (reference sequence).

The gene calls are TRBV16 and TRBJ1-5; no definite D call. CDR3 length equals 12 residues. V was cut by 3 bases and J by 8 bases, with 8 bases left in between. Germline V gene data show CDR1 as KGHSY and CDR2 as FQNENV. The CDR3: CASSQGYEPQHF. The DNA for the CDR3 is TGTGCCAGCAGCCAGGGTTATGAGCCCCAGCATTTT.

V is TRBV24-1 and J is TRBJ1-1, with D perhaps TRBD1 (5 bases). Germline V CDR1 and CDR2: KGHDR, SFDVKD. V was cut by 9 bases and J by 2 bases, with 12 bases left in between. This CDR3 comprises 13 residues. The CDR3 protein is CATRSGVNTEAFF. CDR3 sequence (DNA): TGTGCCACCCGCTCGGGGGTCAACACTGAAGCTTTCTTT.

The chain is built from TRBV3-1 (or the pseudogene TRBV3-2) and TRBJ1-1; tentative D call: TRBD1 (5 bases). Per germline, CDR1 LGHDT and CDR2 YNNKEL (reference sequence). The CDR3 extends over 13 amino acids. V lost 3 bases and J lost 5, with 10 bases in between. CDR3 sequence: CASSQSGGTEAFF. The CDR3 coding sequence is TGTGCCAGCAGCCAGAGTGGGGGGACTGAAGCTTTCTTT.

The chain uses TRBV6-5 and TRBJ1-1; D is perhaps TRBD1 (6 bases). V was pared by 3 bases and J by 3 bases, with 17 bases between. The CDR3 has 16 residues. Germline V gene lookup returns CDR1 MNHEY and CDR2 SVGAGI. This CDR3 reads CASSYGGGTLYTEAFF. In DNA form, the CDR3 reads TGTGCCAGCAGTTATGGAGGGGGTACCCTTTACACTGAAGCTTTCTTT.

The V gene is TRBV2, the J gene TRBJ1-6, with D maybe TRBD1 (6 bases). In germline, CDR1 is SNHLY, CDR2 FYNNEI. The CDR3 contains 14 residues. V was clipped by 3 bases and J by 9 bases, with 12 bases between them. CDR3 loop: CASSEGTPVSPLHF. The CDR3 DNA reads TGTGCCAGCAGTGAGGGGACACCCGTTTCACCCCTCCACTTT.

The chain is built from TRBV12-3 or TRBV12-4 and TRBJ2-7, with a possible D match to TRBD1 (6 bases). This CDR3 is 13 amino acids long. The CDR3 loop is CATVPGDSYEQYF. The CDR3 DNA reads as TGTGCGACCGTCCCAGGGGACTCCTACGAGCAGTACTTC.

The J gene is TRBJ2-3, the V gene TRBV3-1 (or the pseudogene TRBV3-2); 16 bases agree with TRBD2. The CDR3 length is 17 residues. V lost 3 bases and J lost 4; bases outside the gene matches: 4. CDR1 LGHDT and CDR2 YNNKEL come from the germline V gene (reference sequence). DNA for the CDR3: TGTGCCAGCAGCCAGGGACTAGCGGGGGGGCAGGCAGATACGCAGTATTTT. Amino acids: CASSQGLAGGQADTQYF.

The V and J genes are TRBV6-1 and TRBJ2-7; D remains ambiguous. This CDR3 is built from 14 residues. Trimming took off 3 bases at V and 1 base at J, with 10 bases between the two ends. Germline lookup yields CDR1 MNHNS and CDR2 SASEGT. The CDR3 region is CASSDIGSSYEQYF. CDR3 nucleotides: TGTGCCAGCAGTGATATAGGGTCTTCCTACGAGCAGTACTTC.

The J gene is TRBJ2-1, the V gene TRBV30; 8 bases agree with TRBD1. Losses at the gene ends were 8 bases for V and 6 bases for J; bases not matched to a gene: 6. This CDR3 has 12 amino acids. The germline V gene encodes CDR1 GTSNPN and CDR2 SVGIG (reference sequence). The CDR3 reads CARGQVGNEQFF. The CDR3 nucleotides are TGTGCCCGGGGACAGGTGGGCAATGAGCAGTTCTTC.

With regard to this clone: At one end the junction does not follow the germline gene, possibly because of a read error. The chain employs TRBV3-1 (or the pseudogene TRBV3-2) and TRBJ2-5; D unclear. Germline values: CDR1 LGHDT, CDR2 YNNKEL (reference sequence). There are 12 residues in the CDR3. In DNA, the CDR3 is TGTGCCAGCAGCCAAGGCCAAAAGACCCAGTACTTC. It yields the protein CASSQGQKTQYF.

This chain joins TRBV3-1 (or the pseudogene TRBV3-2) and TRBJ2-5; TRBD1 agrees at 8 bases. With 3 bases clipped from V and 5 bases from J, the junction kept 5 bases outside the gene matches. The germline gives CDR1 LGHDT, CDR2 YNNKEL (reference sequence). This CDR3 spans 14 amino acids. CDR3 nucleotide sequence: TGTGCCAGCAGCCACCGGACAGGGCAGGAGACCCAGTACTTC. This encodes CASSHRTGQETQYF.

Details on this clone: The junction and the germline gene differ at one end; a read error may be behind it. The CDR3 loop reads CASSQVVTSSSNEQFF. CDR3 coding DNA: TGCGCCAGCAGCCAAGTCGTGACCTCCTCCTCCAATGAGCAGTTCTTC. This chain uses TRBV4-1 with TRBJ2-1; D gene uncertain. This CDR3 region has 16 residues. Germline V lookup: CDR1 MGHRA, CDR2 YSYEKL.

In this sample, this clone turned up once. CDR3 protein: CASSIVQWGFDEQFF. CDR3 bases: TGTGCCAGTAGTATAGTACAGTGGGGATTCGATGAGCAGTTCTTC. V is TRBV19 and J is TRBJ2-1; the D is unclear. The germline V gene has CDR1 LNHDA and CDR2 SQIVND (reference sequence). V was pared by 1 base and J by 8 bases, with 15 bases between. CDR3 length equals 15 residues.

A single count supports this clone. The chain links TRBV30 to TRBJ1-3, with 10 bases lining up with TRBD1. CDR1 is GTSNPN and CDR2 is SVGIG in the germline V gene (reference sequence). V lost 0 bases to trimming and J lost 0 bases; unmatched junction nucleotides: 14. CDR3 size: 20 residues. CDR3 nucleotides: TGTGCCTGGAGTGTGGGAAGGACAGGGGGAAAGGTGGCCTCTGGAAACACCATATATTTT. This translates into CAWSVGRTGGKVASGNTIYF. Together with reference TRBV30 and TRBJ1-3, the CDR3 gives the full variable domain: SQTIHQWPATLVQPVGSPLSLECTVEGTSNPNLYWYRQAAGRGLQLLFYSVGIGQISSEVPQNLSASRPQDRQFILSSKKLLLSDSGFYLCAWSVGRTGGKVASGNTIYFGEGSWLTVV.

The chain couples TRBV24-1 to TRBJ2-2, with 7 bases lining up with TRBD2. V lost 11 bases and J lost 8; bases outside the gene matches: 1. The CDR3 loop spans 10 amino acids. Germline CDR1 reads KGHDR; CDR2 reads SFDVKD. The CDR3 sequence is CAIGRGELFF. In DNA form, the CDR3 reads TGTGCCATCGGGAGGGGGGAGCTGTTTTTT.

The chain links TRBV30 to TRBJ2-7; perhaps TRBD2 as D (6 bases). The germline V and J ends were trimmed by 2 bases and 0 bases, with 8 bases remaining between them. Germline CDR1 GTSNPN, CDR2 SVGIG (reference sequence). The CDR3 is made up of 13 amino acids. CDR3 sequence: CAWSRGISYEQYF. CDR3 coding DNA: TGTGCCTGGAGTCGGGGGATCTCCTACGAGCAGTACTTC.

The V and J genes are TRBV19 and TRBJ2-7, with 9 bases matching TRBD1. This CDR3 is built from 16 residues. V trimming: 4 bases; J trimming: 3 bases; junction bases outside the gene matches: 10. Per germline, CDR1 LNHDA and CDR2 SQIVND (reference sequence). DNA of the CDR3: TGTGCCAGTAGTACAATCGGGACAGGGCTTTTCTACGAGCAGTACTTC. Translation: CASSTIGTGLFYEQYF.

A single count supports this clone. The V call is TRBV30, the J call TRBJ1-1; D might be TRBD1 (5 bases). This CDR3 spans 13 amino acids. V gave up 2 bases and J gave up 1 base, with 8 bases separating them. CDR1 and CDR2 (germline): GTSNPN, SVGIG (reference sequence). The CDR3 protein is CAWSRQRNTEAFF. The CDR3 DNA follows: TGTGCCTGGAGTCGACAGAGGAACACTGAAGCTTTCTTT. Combining the CDR3 with reference TRBV30 and TRBJ1-1 gives the whole variable domain SQTIHQWPATLVQPVGSPLSLECTVEGTSNPNLYWYRQAAGRGLQLLFYSVGIGQISSEVPQNLSASRPQDRQFILSSKKLLLSDSGFYLCAWSRQRNTEAFFGQGTRLTVV.

The V call is TRBV10-3, the J call TRBJ2-2; the D gene is possibly TRBD2 (5 bases). Trimming shortened V by 10 bases and J by 4 bases, and 19 bases separated the two germline ends. The CDR3 has 15 residues. Germline CDR1 ENHRY, CDR2 SYGVKD. This CDR3 reads CATRIGSRVTGELFF. The CDR3 region has the DNA TGTGCCACAAGAATAGGGAGTCGGGTCACCGGGGAGCTGTTTTTT.